The clone carrying this TCR beta chain was observed at least ten times. Unique molecular identifiers were incorporated when the TCRbeta library was constructed. TCRdb re-called the PCR reads through MiXCR, storing one row per CDR3 protein. The table has 190,000 or so distinct CDR3 sequences, about 6.8% seen once. The data originate from a study of T-cell reconstitution after alpha-beta-depleted transplantation in children. Trimming removed 8 bases from V and 0 bases from J, with 16 bases in between. The CDR3 consists of 15 residues. This material consisted of PBMCs from the stem cell graft donor, taken from the stem cell graft. V is TRBV12-3 or TRBV12-4 and J is TRBJ1-2; maybe TRBD1 (6 bases). The sequence was obtained from a human donor who donated a stem cell graft to a child with Wiskott-Aldrich syndrome. CDR3 DNA sequence: TGTGCCAGCCTTAGGTCAGGGGAAGCTAACTATGGCTACACCTTC. Amino acid sequence: CASLRSGEANYGYTF.